These 21 T cell receptor beta chains came from one sample sequenced in a study of patients and donors after allogeneic stem cell transplantation. TCRdb re-called the RT-PCR reads with MiXCR, one entry per CDR3 protein. Of over 65,000 distinct CDR3 sequences listed, 26% are singletons. Source material: blood, either unsorted or a sorted T cell fraction (not recorded which). Every receptor here comes from a human donor who was either an allogeneic HSCT recipient or a stem cell or donor lymphocyte infusion donor (not recorded which). It is not recorded whose cells these are; they may come from a transplant donor.

This clonotype was seen once. CDR3 coding DNA: TGTGCCAGCAGCCAATGGGCGAAGCTAGCCAAAAACATTCAGTACTTC. Its protein is CASSQWAKLAKNIQYF. The chain links TRBV3-1 to TRBJ2-4; D ambiguous. Trimming took off 2 bases at V and 0 bases at J, with 11 bases between the two ends. Germline V gives CDR1 LGHDT, CDR2 YNNKEL (reference sequence). The CDR3 contains 16 residues.

CDR3 nucleotide sequence: TGTGCCAGCAGCCAAGATCTCGGGACCTTCTCGTGGCAGTACTTC. Protein product: CASSQDLGTFSWQYF. The gene calls are TRBV4-2 and TRBJ2-7; D is perhaps TRBD1 or TRBD2 (5 bases each). Trimming took off 0 bases at V and 9 bases at J, with 18 bases between the two ends. Germline lookup yields CDR1 LGHNA and CDR2 YNFKEQ. The length of the CDR3 is 15 residues.

This clonotype has only one observation. V is TRBV11-3 and J is TRBJ2-2; D is perhaps TRBD2 (6 bases). The CDR3 loop spans 16 amino acids. Germline CDR1 SGHNT, CDR2 YENEEA. V lost 5 bases, J lost 6 bases, and 19 bases lay in between. CDR3 in DNA: TGTGCCAGCAGCCCGCGACTAGTTCTGCGCCCCGGGGAGCTGTTTTTT. Protein sequence: CASSPRLVLRPGELFF. Full variable domain (rest looked up from reference TRBV11-3 and TRBJ2-2): EAGVVQSPRYKIIEKKQPVAFWCNPISGHNTLYWYLQNLGQGPELLIRYENEEAVDDSQLPKDRFSAERLKGVDSTLKIQPAELGDSAVYLCASSPRLVLRPGELFFGEGSRLTVL.

This clonotype was detected many times. This rearrangement joins TRBV5-1 to TRBJ1-1; 8 bases are shared with TRBD1. V shed 5 bases, J shed 3 bases, and the junction held 6 bases outside the gene matches. This CDR3 has 14 residues. Germline-derived CDR1 and CDR2 are SGHRS and YFSETQ. The CDR3 bases are TGCGCCAGCAGACGTGGACAGGGCGACACTGAAGCTTTCTTT. Translation: CASRRGQGDTEAFF.

This clonotype was observed many times. The chain couples TRBV20-1 to TRBJ1-2, with a possible D match to TRBD1 (5 bases). V was trimmed by 5 bases and J by 4 bases, leaving 17 bases between them. The V gene's germline CDR1 is DFQATT and CDR2 SNEGSKA (reference sequence). This CDR3 spans 14 amino acids. CDR3 sequence: CSASHSRGAYGYTF. The CDR3 DNA follows: TGCAGTGCTTCTCACTCACGAGGGGCCTATGGCTACACCTTC.

V and J are TRBV10-2 and TRBJ2-1, with D perhaps matching TRBD1 (5 bases). Trimming took off 8 bases at V and 2 bases at J, with 16 bases between the two ends. CDR3 length: 15 residues. Germline CDR1 and CDR2: WSHSY and SAAADI. The CDR3 bases are TGCGCCAGCTCCCCGGCAGGGCGTCCCTACAATGAGCAGTTCTTC. Translating it yields CASSPAGRPYNEQFF.

The chain is built from TRBV7-9 and TRBJ1-1, with TRBD1 matching 7 bases. V trimming: 2 bases; J trimming: 6 bases; junction bases outside the gene matches: 6. CDR1 and CDR2 (germline): SEHNR, FQNEAQ (reference sequence). The CDR3 extends over 14 amino acids. The CDR3 is CASSLTGAAAEAFF. As DNA, the CDR3 is TGTGCCAGCAGCTTAACAGGGGCGGCAGCTGAAGCTTTCTTT.

This clonotype was found a few times. This chain connects TRBV18 to TRBJ1-1; D ambiguous. The CDR3 consists of 11 residues. V was trimmed by 3 bases and J by 4 bases, leaving 3 bases between them. Per the germline V gene, CDR1 is KGHSH and CDR2 is LQKENI. The CDR3 is CASSPSTEAFF. CDR3 sequence (DNA): TGTGCCAGCTCACCGAGCACTGAAGCTTTCTTT.

The chain couples TRBV7-8 to TRBJ1-5; D not certain. CDR1 is SGHVS, CDR2 FQNEAQ, per germline. V lost 1 base to trimming and J lost 6 bases, with 7 bases between them. The length of the CDR3 is 13 residues. The CDR3 nucleotides are TGTGCCAGCAGCTTAGAATGGGCTCAGCCCCAGCATTTT. It encodes CASSLEWAQPQHF.

The chain carries TRBV3-1 and TRBJ2-7; 8 positions match TRBD1. Germline-derived CDR1 and CDR2 are LGHDT and YNNKEL (reference sequence). The CDR3 has 15 amino acids. V lost 4 bases and J lost 6; bases outside the gene matches: 11. The CDR3 spells CASSLDRGIVSEQYF. Written as DNA, the CDR3 is TGTGCCAGCAGCCTCGACAGGGGAATCGTTTCCGAGCAGTACTTC.

This chain links TRBV5-6 with TRBJ1-2; D is ambiguous. The germline V gene has CDR1 SGHDT and CDR2 YYEEEE. The CDR3 has 12 residues. The ends were cut back, 2 bases at V and 5 bases at J, with 7 bases in the middle. The DNA for the CDR3 is TGTGCCAGCAGCTTCCGGGGATATGGCTACACCTTC. It yields the protein CASSFRGYGYTF. Supplemented by reference TRBV5-6 and TRBJ1-2, the full variable domain reads DAGVTQSPTHLIKTRGQQVTLRCSPKSGHDTVSWYQQALGQGPQFIFQYYEEEERQRGNFPDRFSGHQFPNYSSELNVNALLLGDSALYLCASSFRGYGYTFGSGTRLTVV.

This clonotype was seen a handful of times. V gene TRBV13 combines with J gene TRBJ2-1, with 13 bases matching TRBD2. This CDR3 region has 17 residues. After removal of 5 bases from V and 4 bases from J, the junction contained 8 bases not matched to a gene. Per germline, CDR1 PRHDT and CDR2 FYEKMQ (reference sequence). The CDR3, as DNA: TGTGCCAGCAGCCCTAGTGGGACTAGCGGGATTTACAATGAGCAGTTCTTC. Encoded protein: CASSPSGTSGIYNEQFF.

V usage is TRBV20-1 and J usage is TRBJ2-7; 9 bases match TRBD1. With 3 bases clipped from V and 2 bases from J, the junction kept 2 bases outside the gene matches. The CDR3 contains 13 residues. Germline lookup yields CDR1 DFQATT and CDR2 SNEGSKA (reference sequence). CDR3 protein: CSASYRGPYEQYF. The CDR3 DNA reads TGCAGTGCTAGCTACAGGGGGCCCTACGAGCAGTACTTC.

This clonotype has just one count. With a much larger clone just one base away, this may be a read error. The gene calls are TRBV20-1 and TRBJ1-2; unclear D gene. The V end lost 3 bases, the J end lost 4 bases, and 6 bases lay between the germline ends. The length of the CDR3 is 11 residues. The V gene's germline CDR1 is DFQATT and CDR2 SNEGSKA (reference sequence). As DNA, the CDR3 is TGCAGTGCTAGGGGCCGCTATGGCTACACCTTC. Translated, it gives CSARGRYGYTF.

This clonotype was detected many times. This chain connects TRBV12-3 or TRBV12-4 to TRBJ1-1; D remains unclear. V was cut by 3 bases and J by 5 bases, with 7 bases left in between. This CDR3 region has 12 residues. This CDR3 is CASSFGGTEAFF. As DNA, the CDR3 is TGTGCCAGCAGTTTCGGTGGGACTGAAGCTTTCTTT.

This clonotype occurred a few times. The rearrangement uses TRBV20-1 and TRBJ1-3, with D hard to call. The CDR3 loop spans 13 amino acids. Germline V lookup: CDR1 DFQATT, CDR2 SNEGSKA (reference sequence). Trimming pared 3 bases from V and 3 bases from J, leaving 9 bases between. The CDR3 DNA sequence: TGCAGTGCTAGGCAATCCCTTGGAAACACCATATATTTT. It translates to CSARQSLGNTIYF.

Details on this clonotype: Because it lacks the conserved phenylalanine or tryptophan at the end, this CDR3 is likely a read error. This chain connects TRBV7-7 to TRBJ2-7; 7 nucleotides align to TRBD1. The V gene's germline CDR1 is SSHAT and CDR2 FNYEAQ (reference sequence). CDR3 length: 14 amino acids. V dropped 5 bases and J dropped 0; count of bases not matched to a gene: 4. CDR3 DNA: TGTGCCAGCAGCCCCGGGGACAGCTCCTACGAGCAGTACTCC. This encodes CASSPGDSSYEQYS.

V gene TRBV11-2 combines with J gene TRBJ2-1; 8 bases map to TRBD2. This CDR3 is 16 amino acids long. With V trimmed by 3 bases and J by 9 bases, 13 bases remained unmatched. Germline V gene lookup returns CDR1 SGHAT and CDR2 FQNNGV. The CDR3 is CASSLRQAGEFIEQFF. The CDR3 DNA reads TGTGCCAGCAGCTTGCGCCAAGCGGGGGAGTTTATTGAGCAGTTCTTC.

The V and J genes are TRBV6-1 and TRBJ1-5, with 11 bases that match TRBD1. Germline V gene data show CDR1 as MNHNS and CDR2 as SASEGT. V dropped 4 bases and J dropped 2; count of bases not matched to a gene: 1. The CDR3 runs to 15 residues. In nucleotides, the CDR3 is TGTGCCAGCAGTGGGGACAGGGGGGGCAATCAGCCCCAGCATTTT. Its protein is CASSGDRGGNQPQHF.

The chain links TRBV5-1 to TRBJ2-7, with D possibly TRBD2 on 5 matching bases. The germline V gene encodes CDR1 SGHRS and CDR2 YFSETQ. Trimming removed 0 bases from V and 4 bases from J, with 14 bases in between. The CDR3 is 15 residues long. In nucleotides, the CDR3 is TGCGCCAGCAGCTTGGATCTAGCCGGTGTGTACGAGCAGTACTTC. Encoded protein: CASSLDLAGVYEQYF.

The V gene is TRBV12-3 or TRBV12-4, the J gene TRBJ1-5; 7 nucleotides match TRBD1. V lost 5 bases and J lost 1; bases outside the gene matches: 11. The CDR3 consists of 17 residues. The CDR3 DNA reads as TGTGCCAGCAGTACCCGGACAGGAGGGATAAGCAATCAGCCCCAGCATTTT. Translation gives CASSTRTGGISNQPQHF.